Detailed here is one TCR beta chain. What antigen it recognizes has not been identified. Being one base from a much bigger clone, this may be a read error. Separate amplification of TCR alpha and beta chain libraries was performed from the second PCR step onward. Donor CMV status was determined by IFNgamma production from CD4+ T cells after overnight stimulation of fresh PBMCs with CMV viral lysate. CD4 T cells were positively selected using Miltenyi beads, after which CD8 T cells were positively selected from the CD4-negative fraction. Cells stained for CD3, CD4, CD8, CD45RA, CD27 and a live/dead dye were sorted on a BD Aria II into four subsets by CD45RA and CD27. Effector memory cells were sorted as CD45RA-CD27-, and EMRA cells as CD45RA+CD27-. Three healthy volunteers provided blood, and each donor's sample was split into CD4 and CD8 T cells and then further divided into four differentiation subsets. Roughly 120 ml of peripheral blood was collected from each donor, and PBMC were isolated from the blood using Ficoll-Paque PLUS density-gradient centrifugation. Sorted cells were lysed in RLT buffer, and RNA was extracted with a Qiagen RNeasy kit and stored at -80°C.

These data belong to a study of naive and memory T cell subsets (dated by TCRdb to about 2017). In the study overall: Sorted naive and memory T cell subsets from peripheral blood were analyzed in the study using a UMI-based, open-source pipeline for TCR alpha and beta sequencing. The results of the functional CMV T cell responses matched the IgG serology results in every case. RNA was DNase-treated and reverse transcribed with TCR constant-region primers, mostly using SuperScript III.

Taken from cysteine to phenylalanine, the CDR3 has 14 residues. Here the CDR3 DNA is all that survives: 42 bases in frame from base 1. Taken from the germline V gene (reference sequence), the CDR1 and CDR2 loops are GTSNPN and SVGIG. V gives up 0 bases and J gives up 0 bases, and the segment between their germline ends measures 6 bases. Overall study outcomes, separate from this receptor: No ground truth was available to validate the repertoire findings for the naive and memory subsets. Clonotypes were defined as single alpha or beta chain sequences, not paired alpha/beta receptors. Following error correction, more than 90% of naive TCR sequences occurred only once, which made naive abundance distributions much steeper than those of memory subsets. TCR abundance followed a power law with an exponent that was different for naive and memory subsets but consistent across the three individuals. In both CD4 and CD8 cells, the Gini index increased while Shannon and inverse Simpson diversity decreased from naive through CM, EM and EMRA. RNA-based TCR counts may be affected by expression changes linked to T cell activation and differentiation.

Library method: UMI-ligation and nested PCR. To cover both TRBC1 and TRBC2, the beta constant-region primer consisted of an equimolar mix of two oligonucleotides. A single-stranded oligonucleotide carrying the SP2 primer and a 12-nucleotide UMI was ligated to the 3' end of the cDNA by T4 RNA ligase 1. The ligated cDNA went through four rounds of PCR with nested alpha and beta constant-region primers together with the SP2 primer. Incubation of the ligation reaction lasted roughly 18-25 hours at 16 degrees C. PCR2 was typically run as a SYBR Green qPCR and stopped at a predetermined threshold to prevent over-amplification. Every purification after the first one was done using Agencourt AMPure XP magnetic beads. Library quantification was done by Qubit, followed by a TapeStation check on which the main peak was expected at around 650 bp. The pooled libraries were sequenced on an Illumina MiSeq using v2 2x251 paired-end kits, which usually yielded roughly 0.85-2.3 million reads per sample. Libraries were pooled at approximately 3.7 nM per sample, and 5-7% PhiX was added to improve cluster recognition. The paper's processing steps were these. V and J genes were assigned to Demultiplexor-processed FASTQ reads by Decombinator through tag matching, with a single base-pair mismatch being allowed. UMIs were used by Collapsinator to correct both sequencing errors and frequency errors arising from PCR heterogeneity. TCRs were translated and CDR3s were extracted from the conserved cysteine to the FGXG phenylalanine by CDR3Translator, with non-productive sequences being flagged. Gini, Shannon entropy and inverse Simpson indices were calculated on repertoires subsampled to equal numbers of UMI-defined TCRs. Power-law fits to clonotype abundance distributions were performed by maximum likelihood within the linear range. On one naive CD8 sample, the pipeline and MIGEC gave similar UMI counts, unique TCR numbers and clonal distributions. A set of 7,322 CMV-associated CDR3 sequences, compiled from VDJdb and a published dataset, was used to search the repertoires. TCRdb trimmed the raw reads at Q25, called clones with MiXCR and kept productive beta chains. Rows matching on CDR3 protein sequence are summarized as one entry with the most common DNA and genes. It is TCRdb's table, rather than the study itself, that gives the V and J calls and clone size. Here the sample has 29,000 or so distinct CDR3 sequences; about 10% occur a single time. Around a sixth of the sample is in the top ten clones.

The sequenced sample was effector memory CD4+ T cells from blood. The cell subset or site label here, explained by the study, means: effector memory, CD45RA- CD27-. The chain is assembled from TRBV30 and TRBJ1-3; the D gene assignment is ambiguous. The sequence came from a human donor in good health. The CDR3 reads as follows: CAWSVRDSGNTIYF. The sequence in DNA is TGTGCCTGGAGTGTGAGGGACTCTGGAAACACCATATATTTT. Supplemented by the reference TRBV30 and TRBJ1-3 proteins around the CDR3, the complete variable domain is SQTIHQWPATLVQPVGSPLSLECTVEGTSNPNLYWYRQAAGRGLQLLFYSVGIGQISSEVPQNLSASRPQDRQFILSSKKLLLSDSGFYLCAWSVRDSGNTIYFGEGSWLTVV.